These 12 T cell receptor beta chains were all obtained from the same sample, sequenced in a study of T-cell memory formation after mild COVID-19 (dated by TCRdb to the early 2020s). Receptors were amplified or captured by 5' RACE. The reads were generated on an Illumina NovaSeq 6000. The raw public reads went through TCRdb reprocessing: fastp at Q25, MiXCR clone calling, in-frame beta chains kept. Every entry covers one CDR3 protein and lists the most common genes and DNA from its rows. Here the sample has approximately 250,000 distinct CDR3 sequences; less than 20% occur a single time. 2.1% of the sample is in the top ten clones. The source material was PBMCs or a T cell subset sorted from them (not recorded which). Receptor source: an adult woman who had mild COVID-19 (a few samples of this study predate the infection). The sample titles of this study are shuffled in the database, so cell type and time point are left out; the donor was told from shared clones.

This clonotype has ten or more counts. V is TRBV7-2 and J is TRBJ2-7, with 8 bases aligning to TRBD1. V shed 7 bases, J shed 3 bases, and the junction held 8 bases outside the gene matches. The CDR3 is made up of 14 amino acids. Germline CDR1 reads SGHTA; CDR2 reads FQGNSA. CDR3 DNA: TGTGCCAGCACTAGACCGGGACAGGTCTACGAGCAGTACTTC. This codes for CASTRPGQVYEQYF.

This clonotype has a count of ten or more. This rearrangement joins TRBV4-2 to TRBJ2-1, with D possibly TRBD1 on 6 matching bases. The germline CDR1 and CDR2 sequences are LGHNA and YNFKEQ. This CDR3 spans 17 amino acids. The ends were cut back, 4 bases at V and 0 bases at J, with 16 bases in the middle. The CDR3 sequence: CASSPPQGSGSYNEQFF. CDR3 sequence (DNA): TGTGCCAGCAGCCCTCCCCAGGGGAGTGGCTCCTACAATGAGCAGTTCTTC.

The chain is built from TRBV7-9 and TRBJ2-2, with D perhaps TRBD1 or TRBD2 (5 bases each). The CDR3 length is 16 residues. The V gene lost 6 bases and the J gene lost 0 bases, with 14 bases spanning the gap. The germline V gene encodes CDR1 SEHNR and CDR2 FQNEAQ (reference sequence). The CDR3 nucleotides are TGTGCCAGCAGACGTCTTGGGACGGCGAACACCGGGGAGCTGTTTTTT. It is translated as CASRRLGTANTGELFF.

The CDR3 spells CASQRYNEQFF. CDR3 DNA sequence: TGTGCCAGCCAGAGATACAATGAGCAGTTCTTC. The rearrangement joins TRBV5-4 to TRBJ2-1; D is uncertain. The CDR3 is 11 residues long. Trimming removed 7 bases from V and 4 bases from J, with 6 bases in between. CDR1 SGHNT and CDR2 YYREEE come from the germline V gene (reference sequence).

This clonotype was observed a handful of times. In nucleotides, the CDR3 is TGCGCCAGCAGCTTGGGGGACAGGGATAACAATGAGCAGTTCTTC. It encodes CASSLGDRDNNEQFF. The V call is TRBV5-1, the J call TRBJ2-1, with 9 nucleotides matching TRBD1. With V trimmed by 0 bases and J by 5 bases, 3 bases remained unmatched. The CDR3 extends over 15 amino acids. Germline V gene lookup returns CDR1 SGHRS and CDR2 YFSETQ.

This clonotype has a count of ten or more. The chain uses TRBV5-1 and TRBJ2-7, with TRBD1 matching over 7 bases. Germline V CDR1 and CDR2: SGHRS, YFSETQ. Unmatched junction bases numbered 9, after V lost 4 bases and J lost 5 bases. The CDR3 contains 14 residues. This CDR3 reads CASSHGQVDHEQYF. The CDR3 DNA follows: TGCGCCAGCAGCCACGGACAGGTAGACCACGAGCAGTACTTC.

This clonotype was counted ten times or more. The rearrangement uses TRBV5-1 and TRBJ2-6; D might be TRBD1 (8 bases). Trimming stripped 3 bases from V and 1 base from J, with 17 bases between. Germline CDR1 reads SGHRS; CDR2 reads YFSETQ. The CDR3 has 18 amino acids. CDR3: CASSSGQGGNSGANVLTF. For the CDR3, the DNA is TGCGCCAGCAGCTCTGGACAGGGAGGGAATTCTGGGGCCAACGTCCTGACTTTC.

This clonotype has more than one count but fewer than ten. The J gene is TRBJ1-5, the V gene TRBV20-1, with 7 bases fitting TRBD1. V lost 3 bases, J lost 3 bases, and 8 bases stayed unmatched. Germline V gene lookup returns CDR1 DFQATT and CDR2 SNEGSKA (reference sequence). The CDR3 loop spans 15 amino acids. In DNA, the CDR3 is TGCAGTGCTAGCCTCAACCAGGGGGTCAATCAGCCCCAGCATTTT. Protein product: CSASLNQGVNQPQHF.

This clonotype was observed at least ten times. J is TRBJ2-5 and V is TRBV12-3 or TRBV12-4, with unresolved D. CDR3 size: 14 residues. Trimming left V 6 bases short and J 7 bases short, with 18 bases between. In DNA, the CDR3 is TGTGCCAGCAGCCCCCCACGGGCCCGCGGGACCCAGTACTTC. Protein: CASSPPRARGTQYF.

The V gene is TRBV5-1, the J gene TRBJ1-5; D gene uncertain. Deletions cut 1 base from V and 4 bases from J, with 6 bases between. The CDR3 runs to 13 residues. From germline, CDR1 is SGHRS and CDR2 YFSETQ. CDR3 amino acids: CASSLTTNQPQHF. Written as DNA, the CDR3 is TGCGCCAGCAGCTTGACGACAAATCAGCCCCAGCATTTT.

Many counts were recorded for this clonotype. The gene calls are TRBV6-5 and TRBJ2-7; possibly TRBD1 for D (6 bases). The V end lost 5 bases, the J end lost 2 bases, and 13 bases lay between the germline ends. CDR3 size: 14 residues. Germline loops: CDR1 MNHEY, CDR2 SVGAGI. CDR3 nucleotides: TGTGCCAGCAGTCCCCGGGACAACGCCTACGAGCAGTACTTC. Its translation: CASSPRDNAYEQYF.

This chain connects TRBV2 to TRBJ2-7; the match to TRBD1 covers 9 bases. Germline CDR1 and CDR2: SNHLY and FYNNEI. The CDR3 runs to 14 residues. The ends lost 6 bases at V and 3 bases at J; junction bases unmatched: 6. The CDR3 here is CASRGQGRYYEQYF. The CDR3 DNA sequence: TGTGCCAGCAGGGGACAGGGAAGGTACTACGAGCAGTACTTC.